These T cell receptor beta chains were read from a single sample in a study of control samples from healthy donors and cancer patients. Data came from immunoSEQ multiplex PCR; TCRdb stores just in-frame clones and leaves some out. This sample has 120,000 or so clones, with about nine tenths found just once. The sequenced sample consisted of blood. All receptors derive from a woman under 30 in good health. The CDR3 runs from the conserved cysteine through the conserved F or W. A D gene is named only where the DNA matches it firmly. A clone size is listed for some rows: how often the clone was seen (once, few, many), or a class if it is expanded.

clone_size cdr3_length j_call v_call d_call cdr3_nt cdr3_aa
. 17 TRBJ2-1 TRBV7-6 TRBD1 TGTGCCAGCAGCCGGAGGGCGGGGACAGGTGAATACAATGAGCAGTTCTTC CASSRRAGTGEYNEQFF
. 18 TRBJ2-3 TRBV7-8 . TGTGCCAGCAGCCACCCCTACCTTATTCGGGGGAGCACAGATACGCAGTATTTT CASSHPYLIRGSTDTQYF
. 19 TRBJ1-4 TRBV7-2 . TGTGCCAGCAGCTTGCGGGGGAGTTTGCGGCCCACGTCGGGGGATGTACTGTTTTTT CASSLRGSLRPTSGDVLFF
. 20 TRBJ2-2 TRBV9 TRBD2 TGTGCCAGCAGCGTAGGGCGGCGAGCGGGAGGGCCATCGGCCGCCGGGGAGCTGTTTTTT CASSVGRRAGGPSAAGELFF
. 14 TRBJ2-3 TRBV5-1 . TGCGCCAGCAGGTCGTCCCCGAGCACAGATACGCAGTATTTT CASRSSPSTDTQYF
. 16 TRBJ2-1 TRBV4-3 TRBD2 TGCGCCAGCAGCCAAGGACTAGCGAATTCCTACAATGAGCAGTTCTTC CASSQGLANSYNEQFF
. 15 TRBJ2-5 TRBV4-3 . TGCGCCAGCAGCCAAGAAGGAAACAGTGAAGAGACCCAGTACTTC CASSQEGNSEETQYF
. 18 TRBJ2-1 TRBV18 TRBD2 TGTGCCAGCTCATCATGGGTGACTAGCGGGAGTTCCTACAATGAGCAGTTCTTC CASSSWVTSGSSYNEQFF
. 14 TRBJ1-1 TRBV18 TRBD1 TGTGCCAGCTCACCGTGGGACAGTGGCACTGAAGCTTTCTTT CASSPWDSGTEAFF
. 13 TRBJ2-7 TRBV15 . TGTGCCACCAGCAGGGACGGGTTGAGAGCCCAGTACTTC CATSRDGLRAQYF
once 11 TRBJ2-7 TRBV6-2/TRBV6-3 . TGTGCCAGCAGTGACTCCTACGAGCAGTACTTC CASSDSYEQYF
. 14 TRBJ2-7 TRBV29-1 . TGCAGCGTGAAGGGCGGGTCAGCGCCTTACGAGCAGTACTTC CSVKGGSAPYEQYF
once 13 TRBJ2-1 TRBV28 . TGTGCCAGCACGGGAGTACCCTACAATGAGCAGTTCTTC CASTGVPYNEQFF
. 15 TRBJ1-1 TRBV19 . TGTGCCAGTAGACAGGGCCCGTCCCCTGCCACTGAAGCTTTCTTT CASRQGPSPATEAFF
. 17 TRBJ1-1 TRBV5-1 . TGCGCCAGCAGCTTTCGGCAGGGAACGAGGATGAACACTGAAGCTTTCTTT CASSFRQGTRMNTEAFF
. 15 TRBJ2-3 TRBV14 . TGTGCCAGCAGCCAAGAAGGGGCCCCCTGGGATACGCAGTATTTT CASSQEGAPWDTQYF
once 16 TRBJ1-6 TRBV5-5 . TGTGCCAGCAGCTTGGTAGTCAGCCCTTATAATTCACCCCTCCACTTT CASSLVVSPYNSPLHF
few 12 TRBJ1-5 TRBV7-9 . TGTGCCAGCAGCTTACTGAATCAGCCCCAGCATTTT CASSLLNQPQHF
. 18 TRBJ1-1 TRBV2 . TGTGCCAGCAGTTGGCCGGCTACTGGGGGCAGGATGAACACTGAAGCTTTCTTT CASSWPATGGRMNTEAFF
. 16 TRBJ2-3 TRBV4-1 TRBD2 TGCGCCAGCAGCCAAGAAGGACTAGCAGGAAGAGATACGCAGTATTTT CASSQEGLAGRDTQYF
. 13 TRBJ1-5 TRBV2 . TGTGCCAGCGGTTTGCAGCCGAATCAGCCCCAGCATTTT CASGLQPNQPQHF
. 10 TRBJ2-5 TRBV3-1/TRBV3-2 TRBD1 TGTGCCGGCTTAGGGGGCCCGGAGTACTTC CAGLGGPEYF
. 14 TRBJ1-5 TRBV7-2 . TGTGCCAGCAGCCGGGACGGAATAAATCAGCCCCAGCATTTT CASSRDGINQPQHF
. 12 TRBJ2-1 TRBV11-2 . TGTGCCAGCAGCCCTCTATACAATGAGCAGTTCTTC CASSPLYNEQFF
. 14 TRBJ2-1 TRBV9 TRBD2 TGTGCCAGCAGCGTATTGGGACTAGCGCATGAGCAGTTCTTC CASSVLGLAHEQFF
. 13 TRBJ2-1 TRBV28 . TGTGCCAGCAGGGGGCAGGGAAACAATGAGCAGTTCTTC CASRGQGNNEQFF
. 14 TRBJ1-3 TRBV7-2 . TGTGCCAGCAGCTTAGCGGGTCCGGGACAAATAAAGTATTTT CASSLAGPGQIKYF
. 12 TRBJ1-2 TRBV12-3/TRBV12-4 . TGTGCCAGCAGTCCCCTCTTCTATGGCTACACCTTC CASSPLFYGYTF
. 15 TRBJ2-4 TRBV6-5 TRBD1 TGTGCCAGCAGACCAGACAGGGGCGGAAAAAACATTCAGTACTTC CASRPDRGGKNIQYF
. 15 TRBJ2-1 TRBV5-1 TRBD2 TGCGCCAGCAGCCTTCAAGGGAGGGGATACAATGAGCAGTTCTTC CASSLQGRGYNEQFF
. 12 TRBJ2-7 TRBV28 . TGTGCCAGCAGTTTTTCGGGTGAGGAGCAGTACTTC CASSFSGEEQYF
. 13 TRBJ2-5 TRBV18 . TGTGCCAGCTCGGGGGTAGACCAAGAGACCCAGTACTTC CASSGVDQETQYF
. 16 TRBJ2-5 TRBV2 TRBD1 TGTGCCAGCAGTGACCGGGACAGGGGTGTTGGGGAGACCCAGTACTTC CASSDRDRGVGETQYF
. 16 TRBJ1-4 TRBV7-2 . TGTGCCAGCAGCTTAGGGCCGGGTCTTACTAATGAAAAACTGTTTTTT CASSLGPGLTNEKLFF